This T cell receptor beta chain was sequenced for a study of CD8 T cells in ankylosing spondylitis. Findings and caveats of the study: Disease-linked clones were found to be CD8+ and relatively rare in peripheral blood. Some of these motif variants have turned up before, in reports on reactive arthritis synovial fluid and blood. The authors reported significant enrichment of disease-linked clones in matched ankylosing spondylitis synovial fluid. Blood from ankylosing spondylitis patients appeared to carry a characteristic eight-variant TCR beta motif.

In this sample, this clonotype turned up a few times. The antigen is unknown. MiXCR, run by TCRdb on the 5' RACE reads, gives a single entry per CDR3 protein. The top ten hold roughly 9.2% of the sample, which has 250,000 to 400,000 distinct CDR3 sequences, more than 9% seen once. The material sequenced was blood, either unsorted or a sorted T cell fraction (not recorded which). The sequence was obtained from a female donor with ankylosing spondylitis or in good health (not recorded which).

As DNA, the CDR3 is TGTGCCAGCAGTTCCCCCTATCGAGCCGAGCAGTACTTC. Translated: CASSSPYRAEQYF. This chain uses TRBV27 with TRBJ2-7, with D hard to call. Germline V gene lookup returns CDR1 MNHEY and CDR2 SMNVEV (reference sequence). V was shortened by 4 bases and J by 6 bases, with 13 bases between the two germline ends. The CDR3 totals 13 residues.